The 30 T cell receptor beta chains reported below all come from one sample, sequenced in a study of post-analysis software for immune sequencing data. Study findings and constraints: In patients, TRBV5-6, TRBV5-1 and TRBV20-1 belonged to five TRBV segments found more frequently than in controls.

Which antigens these TCRs recognize remains unknown. cDNA libraries for TCR beta contained unique molecular identifiers. TCRdb redid the calling of the PCR reads with MiXCR, one entry per CDR3 protein. Of under 200,000 distinct CDR3 sequences listed, around 29% are singletons. The sequencing sample was made of blood. These receptors all come from a girl younger than 18 with multiple sclerosis.

The chain is built from TRBV6-2 or TRBV6-3 and TRBJ1-1; D call uncertain. The length of the CDR3 is 14 residues. Germline CDR1 and CDR2: MNHEY and SVGEGT. V lost 2 bases, J lost 3 bases, and 10 bases lay in between. CDR3 sequence (DNA): TGTGCCAGCAGTTACATTCTGGGTGACACTGAAGCTTTCTTT. This translates into CASSYILGDTEAFF.

This clonotype was observed a handful of times. The DNA for the CDR3 is TGTGCCAGCAGTTTTAGGCTAGCGGTGAGAAAGACCGAGCAGTACTTC. Translating it yields CASSFRLAVRKTEQYF. The gene calls are TRBV28 and TRBJ2-7; 7 bases agree with TRBD2. The CDR3 is 16 amino acids. With V trimmed by 3 bases and J by 6 bases, 14 bases remained unmatched. Germline CDR1 MDHEN, CDR2 SYDVKM.

Many counts were recorded for this clonotype. The chain links TRBV7-3 to TRBJ2-3, with 7 bases aligning to TRBD2. The CDR3 totals 15 residues. V shed 2 bases, J shed 5 bases, and the junction held 7 bases outside the gene matches. Germline CDR1 and CDR2: SGHTA and FQGTGA. DNA of the CDR3: TGTGCCAGCAGCTTAGGGGCGGGGGTTGTAGATACGCAGTATTTT. Encoded protein: CASSLGAGVVDTQYF.

This clonotype was counted many times. The CDR3 DNA follows: TGTGCCATCAGCGCTGACCCTGCGGGAGAGCAGTACTTC. It codes for CAISADPAGEQYF. V usage is TRBV10-3 and J usage is TRBJ2-5, with TRBD2 identical over 7 bases. The CDR3 totals 13 residues. After removal of 6 bases from V and 11 bases from J, the junction contained 12 bases not matched to a gene. Germline assignment: CDR1 ENHRY and CDR2 SYGVKD.

This clonotype appeared a few times. The chain uses TRBV6-2 or TRBV6-3 and TRBJ2-1, with 8 bases identical to TRBD2. Losses at the gene ends were 6 bases for V and 7 bases for J; bases not matched to a gene: 8. Germline V gene data show CDR1 as MNHEY and CDR2 as SVGEGT. This CDR3 contains 14 residues. The CDR3 loop is CASRPSGSANEQFF. DNA of the CDR3: TGTGCCAGCAGACCTAGCGGGTCGGCGAATGAGCAGTTCTTC.

This clonotype was recorded at least ten times. V usage is TRBV10-3 and J usage is TRBJ1-5, with no clear D. This CDR3 spans 14 amino acids. V lost 6 bases and J lost 0, with 9 bases in between. Germline V gene sequence: CDR1 ENHRY, CDR2 SYGVKD. In DNA, the CDR3 is TGTGCCATCAGCGCAGAACATAGCAATCAGCCCCAGCATTTT. This gives the protein CAISAEHSNQPQHF.

This clonotype was seen at least ten times. The J gene is TRBJ2-1, the V gene TRBV5-1; TRBD2 is a possible D gene (5 bases). V was pared by 4 bases and J by 6 bases, with 20 bases between. The germline gives CDR1 SGHRS, CDR2 YFSETQ. The CDR3 sequence is 16 residues long. CDR3 amino acids: CASSRASGEAFNEQFF. The CDR3 DNA reads as TGCGCCAGCAGCCGGGCGAGCGGTGAAGCGTTCAATGAGCAGTTCTTC.

The chain is built from TRBV7-9 and TRBJ1-3; D remains unclear. Deletions cut 5 bases from V and 0 bases from J, with 8 bases between. Germline CDR1 reads SEHNR; CDR2 reads FQNEAQ (reference sequence). This CDR3 has 14 amino acids. The CDR3 region is CASSETVSGNTIYF. The CDR3 nucleotides read TGTGCCAGCAGCGAAACGGTCTCTGGAAACACCATATATTTT.

A few counts support this clonotype. The rearrangement uses TRBV5-5 and TRBJ1-6; D unclear. The CDR3 sequence is 14 residues long. V was clipped by 0 bases and J by 5 bases, with 6 bases between them. Germline V CDR1 and CDR2: SGHKS, YYEKEE (reference sequence). This CDR3 reads CASSLGRDNSPLHF. The CDR3, as DNA: TGTGCCAGCAGCTTGGGACGGGATAATTCACCCCTCCACTTT. The full variable domain, completed using reference TRBV5-5 and TRBJ1-6, is DAGVTQSPTHLIKTRGQQVTLRCSPISGHKSVSWYQQVLGQGPQFIFQYYEKEERGRGNFPDRFSARQFPNYSSELNVNALLLGDSALYLCASSLGRDNSPLHFGNGTRLTVT.

This clonotype was observed many times. The V and J genes are TRBV4-1 and TRBJ2-1; possible D gene TRBD1, 5 bases. V gave up 0 bases and J gave up 2 bases, with 11 bases separating them. CDR3 length equals 16 residues. Looked up from germline, CDR1 is MGHRA and CDR2 is YSYEKL. The CDR3 reads CASSQDLVGAYNEQFF. CDR3 sequence (DNA): TGCGCCAGCAGCCAAGATCTAGTAGGGGCCTACAATGAGCAGTTCTTC.

The chain carries TRBV5-1 and TRBJ2-2; 8 bases are shared with TRBD1. V was clipped by 0 bases and J by 5 bases; unmatched bases: 3. The CDR3 contains 15 residues. Looked up from germline, CDR1 is SGHRS and CDR2 is YFSETQ. The CDR3 is CASSLDRGMTGELFF. In nucleotides, the CDR3 is TGCGCCAGCAGCTTGGACAGGGGGATGACCGGGGAGCTGTTTTTT. Combining the CDR3 with reference TRBV5-1 and TRBJ2-2 gives the whole variable domain KAGVTQTPRYLIKTRGQQVTLSCSPISGHRSVSWYQQTPGQGLQFLFEYFSETQRNKGNFPGRFSGRQFSNSRSEMNVSTLELGDSALYLCASSLDRGMTGELFFGEGSRLTVL.

This clonotype was detected many times. The chain links TRBV5-5 to TRBJ2-7; D is unclear. The germline CDR1 and CDR2 sequences are SGHKS and YYEKEE (reference sequence). V was trimmed by 4 bases and J by 3 bases, leaving 14 bases between them. This CDR3 has 14 residues. The CDR3 nucleotides read TGTGCCAGCAGCCCTGCGACAAGTTACTACGAGCAGTACTTC. Protein: CASSPATSYYEQYF. Based on the CDR3 plus reference TRBV5-5 and TRBJ2-7, the full variable domain is DAGVTQSPTHLIKTRGQQVTLRCSPISGHKSVSWYQQVLGQGPQFIFQYYEKEERGRGNFPDRFSARQFPNYSSELNVNALLLGDSALYLCASSPATSYYEQYFGPGTRLTVT.

The CDR3 DNA reads TGTGCCAGCAGCCAAGATCGAAGCGGGGGTAGGTACGAGCAGTACTTC. Amino acids: CASSQDRSGGRYEQYF. The V call is TRBV3-1, the J call TRBJ2-4; TRBD2 aligns across 8 bases. Near its end, the DNA agrees better with TRBJ2-7, so the J call may be wrong. The CDR3 has 16 amino acids. CDR1 and CDR2 (germline): LGHDT, YNNKEL (reference sequence).

Notes on this clonotype: A clone one base away is much larger, so this may be a read error. The rearrangement uses TRBV28 and TRBJ2-7; 9 nucleotides line up with TRBD1. V was pared by 6 bases and J by 6 bases, with 6 bases of the junction left unmatched. There are 13 residues in the CDR3. Germline V gene lookup returns CDR1 MDHEN and CDR2 SYDVKM. The CDR3 is CASRTGGAFEQYF. The DNA of the CDR3 is TGTGCCAGCAGGACAGGGGGGGCCTTCGAGCAGTACTTC.

This chain connects TRBV7-9 to TRBJ1-4; 7 nucleotides align to TRBD1. V trimming: 5 bases; J trimming: 3 bases; junction bases outside the gene matches: 6. CDR1 and CDR2 from the germline V gene are SEHNR and FQNEAQ (reference sequence). CDR3 length equals 15 residues. The CDR3 spells CASSPQGQSNEKLFF. Here the CDR3 DNA reads TGTGCCAGCAGCCCTCAGGGACAGTCTAATGAAAAACTGTTTTTT.

Many counts were recorded for this clonotype. V usage is TRBV20-1 and J usage is TRBJ2-5, with 9 bases that match TRBD1. Germline CDR1 and CDR2: DFQATT and SNEGSKA (reference sequence). With V trimmed by 3 bases and J by 1 base, 12 bases remained unmatched. The CDR3 loop spans 17 amino acids. The CDR3, as DNA: TGCAGTGCTAGCGGTACCGGACAGGGGCGACTCCAAGAGACCCAGTACTTC. Protein: CSASGTGQGRLQETQYF.

V is TRBV20-1 and J is TRBJ1-4; no reliable D call. The V gene's germline CDR1 is DFQATT and CDR2 SNEGSKA (reference sequence). V lost 7 bases to trimming and J lost 1 base, with 16 bases between them. This CDR3 has 15 amino acids. The CDR3 sequence: CSGALAGETNEKLFF. In DNA form, the CDR3 reads TGCAGTGGGGCGTTGGCTGGGGAAACTAATGAAAAACTGTTTTTT.

This clonotype was detected many times. This sequence joins TRBV6-2 or TRBV6-3 and TRBJ2-3, with 15 bases identical to TRBD2. V lost 6 bases and J lost 6; bases outside the gene matches: 10. The CDR3 is 17 residues long. Per germline, CDR1 MNHEY and CDR2 SVGEGT. The CDR3 coding sequence is TGTGCCAGCAGCCGGACTAGCGGGAGGGCCGTGGGTGATACGCAGTATTTT. Amino acids: CASSRTSGRAVGDTQYF.

As for this clonotype: This could be a read error, since a much larger clone is one nucleotide away. CDR3 DNA sequence: TGCGCCAGCAAGGCAGGGACGGTTGAAGATACGCAGTATTTT. Translating gives CASKAGTVEDTQYF. This chain connects TRBV5-1 to TRBJ2-3; D may be TRBD1 or TRBD2 (5 bases each). V lost 6 bases to trimming and J lost 5 bases, with 16 bases between them. This CDR3 spans 14 amino acids. From germline, CDR1 is SGHRS and CDR2 YFSETQ.

This clonotype was seen only once. The CDR3 DNA sequence: TGCGCCAGCAGCCCCGCGGCAGGCTCTAACTATGGCTACACCTTC. It yields the protein CASSPAAGSNYGYTF. The chain combines TRBV4-3 with TRBJ1-2; D not certain. This CDR3 has 15 residues. The V gene lost 4 bases and the J gene lost 0 bases, with 12 bases spanning the gap. Germline assignment: CDR1 LGHNA and CDR2 YSLEER.

The chain is built from TRBV5-1 and TRBJ2-4, with 10 bases lining up with TRBD1. The CDR3 length is 14 residues. Germline CDR1 and CDR2: SGHRS and YFSETQ. With V trimmed by 0 bases and J by 8 bases, 2 bases remained unmatched. The CDR3 DNA sequence: TGCGCCAGCAGCTTGGTCGGGACAGGGGACATTCAGTACTTC. It encodes CASSLVGTGDIQYF.

The CDR3 DNA sequence: TGTGCCAGCAGCAGCTCCACCTGGGAGGGGGATGAGCAGTTCTTC. This encodes CASSSSTWEGDEQFF. This rearrangement joins TRBV11-3 to TRBJ2-1, with a tentative D call TRBD2 (7 bases). Germline CDR1 reads SGHNT; CDR2 reads YENEEA. Deletions cut 5 bases from V and 8 bases from J, with 19 bases between. CDR3 length: 15 amino acids. Full variable domain (missing parts from reference TRBV11-3 and TRBJ2-1): EAGVVQSPRYKIIEKKQPVAFWCNPISGHNTLYWYLQNLGQGPELLIRYENEEAVDDSQLPKDRFSAERLKGVDSTLKIQPAELGDSAVYLCASSSSTWEGDEQFFGPGTRLTVL.

This clonotype was recorded at least ten times. The chain links TRBV7-2 to TRBJ2-1; D possibly matches TRBD1 or TRBD2 (6 bases each). CDR3 length: 15 residues. Trimming took 5 bases from V and 3 from J, leaving 14 bases between them. Germline CDR1 and CDR2: SGHTA and FQGNSA. The CDR3 nucleotides read TGTGCCAGCAGCGGGGTCGGGGGCCGCTACAATGAGCAGTTCTTC. Its protein product is CASSGVGGRYNEQFF. Combining the CDR3 with reference TRBV7-2 and TRBJ2-1 gives the whole variable domain GAGVSQSPSNKVTEKGKDVELRCDPISGHTALYWYRQSLGQGLEFLIYFQGNSAPDKSGLPSDRFSAERTGGSVSTLTIQRTQQEDSAVYLCASSGVGGRYNEQFFGPGTRLTVL.

This clonotype was seen ten or more times. The V and J genes are TRBV7-9 and TRBJ2-7; D uncertain. Trimming stripped 3 bases from V and 7 bases from J, with 10 bases between. CDR3 size: 12 residues. Germline V CDR1 and CDR2: SEHNR, FQNEAQ (reference sequence). The CDR3 loop is CASSFDTPEQYF. The CDR3 DNA is TGTGCCAGCAGCTTTGACACCCCGGAGCAGTACTTC.

The V and J genes are TRBV29-1 and TRBJ1-4; 7 nucleotides agree with TRBD1. Germline CDR1 is SQVTM and CDR2 is ANQGSEA. The CDR3 extends over 13 amino acids. CDR3 in amino acids: CIVQGGTGEKLFF. CDR3 bases: TGCATCGTGCAGGGGGGGACGGGGGAAAAACTGTTTTTT.

Notes on this clonotype: This may arise from a read error, as a much more abundant clone is one base away. This chain uses TRBV6-6 with TRBJ1-2; TRBD1 matches 7 bases. CDR3 length equals 14 residues. Germline V gene data show CDR1 as MNHNY and CDR2 as SVGAGI (reference sequence). For the CDR3, the DNA is TGTGCCAGCACATCCCCGACAGGGAACTATGGCCACACCTTC. This gives the protein CASTSPTGNYGHTF.

Notes on this clonotype: This may be a read error: a much more frequent sequence differs by one nucleotide. The V call is TRBV27, the J call TRBJ2-1; 9 bases are shared with TRBD1. Trimming at V came to 11 bases and at J to 5 bases, leaving 13 bases not matched to a gene. The CDR3 covers 15 residues. Germline V gene sequence: CDR1 MNHEY, CDR2 SMNVEV (reference sequence). Written as DNA, the CDR3 is TGTGCCTGCCATCCACGGACAGGGGTTAACAATGAGCAGTTCTTC. Protein product: CACHPRTGVNNEQFF.

This clonotype was counted between two and nine times. The chain has TRBV6-2 or TRBV6-3 and TRBJ1-6, with TRBD1 matching over 8 bases. Germline V CDR1 and CDR2: MNHEY, SVGEGT. V shed 6 bases and J 7 bases; nucleotides not matched to a gene: 5. This CDR3 comprises 14 residues. The CDR3 protein is CASSRDRINSPLHF. The CDR3 DNA reads TGTGCCAGCAGCCGGGACAGGATAAATTCACCCCTCCACTTT.

There are a few counts of this clonotype. The rearrangement links TRBV7-2 to TRBJ1-1; TRBD1 might be the D (5 bases). CDR1 and CDR2 (germline): SGHTA, FQGNSA. Trimming left V 1 base short and J 4 bases short, with 10 bases between. The CDR3 spans 14 residues. In DNA, the CDR3 is TGTGCCAGCAGCTTAGGGGGCGGGATCACTGAAGCTTTCTTT. Encoded protein: CASSLGGGITEAFF.

Details on this clonotype: A read error may explain this, as a much larger clone is one base away. The V gene is TRBV7-9, the J gene TRBJ1-6, with D uncertain. Germline V gene sequence: CDR1 SEHNR, CDR2 FQNEAQ (reference sequence). CDR3 length: 14 amino acids. CDR3 nucleotide sequence: TGTGCCTGCAGCTTCCCAAGGGATAATTCACCCCTCCACTTT. It codes for CACSFPRDNSPLHF.